The T cell receptor beta chain under discussion was sequenced for a study of T cells after posttransplantation cyclophosphamide. General study results and limits: Later post-transplant blood repertoires were often dominated by donor CD8+ memory clones.

A marrow graft followed busulfan-fludarabine conditioning, with cyclophosphamide on days +3 and +4. The V segment lost 5 bases and the J segment 0 bases; nucleotides outside the gene matches: 3. The CDR3 runs 14 residues. On this clone itself: Its antigen is as yet unknown.

The protocol was immunoSEQ multiplex PCR, while the TCRdb copy is restricted to in-frame clones and leaves out a portion. Altogether about 3,200 clones were found in the sample, and no singletons occur. The chain is built from TRBV12-3 or TRBV12-4 and TRBJ2-7; 8 nucleotides align to TRBD1. The clonotype was recovered from a female patient between 55 and 75 years old who received an allogeneic stem cell transplant from a related donor and was CMV-positive. Some T cells here may be from the graft donor. Specimen: PBMCs, collected after allogeneic stem cell transplant with posttransplant cyclophosphamide. The CDR3 DNA is TGTGCCAGCAGTCTACAGGGGGGCTCCTACGAGCAGTACTTC. This codes for CASSLQGGSYEQYF.